These 14 T cell receptor beta chains were sequenced from one sample in a study of T-cell reconstitution after alpha-beta-depleted transplantation in children. Unique molecular identifiers were built into the TCRbeta library. TCRdb recomputed calls from the PCR reads with MiXCR, one row per CDR3 protein. The data show hundreds of thousands of distinct CDR3 sequences, approximately 13% seen once. Specimen: PBMCs, mostly from graft donor cells, collected 360 days after TCRalphabeta/CD19-depleted stem cell transplant. Receptors originate from a male patient aged 10 to 17 who had a stem cell transplant for acute myeloid leukemia, so the T cells may come from the graft donor.

This clonotype was seen a handful of times. CDR3 residues: CSVAQGAKNIQYF. The CDR3 region has the DNA TGCAGCGTTGCTCAGGGGGCCAAAAACATTCAGTACTTC. This rearrangement joins TRBV29-1 to TRBJ2-4, with D maybe TRBD1 (6 bases). The germline gives CDR1 SQVTM, CDR2 ANQGSEA. The CDR3 sequence is 13 residues long. Trimming took 4 bases from V and 1 from J, leaving 8 bases between them.

The rearrangement uses TRBV6-2 or TRBV6-3 and TRBJ2-7, with a tentative D call TRBD1 (6 bases). This CDR3 is built from 12 residues. Germline V gene sequence: CDR1 MNHEY, CDR2 SVGEGT. Trimming removed 8 bases at V and 1 base at J, with 9 bases between. This chain's CDR3 is CASRTASYEQYF. The CDR3 DNA reads as TGTGCCAGCCGGACAGCTTCCTACGAGCAGTACTTC.

This clonotype has only a few counts. The chain couples TRBV10-3 to TRBJ2-5, with 7 bases that match TRBD2. CDR1 is ENHRY and CDR2 is SYGVKD in the germline V gene. CDR3 size: 11 residues. After removal of 10 bases from V and 7 bases from J, the junction contained 6 bases not matched to a gene. In nucleotides, the CDR3 is TGTGCCAGCGAGCGGGAAGGGACCCAGTACTTC. This encodes CASEREGTQYF.

This clonotype was picked up many times. V gene TRBV28 combines with J gene TRBJ2-4; 9 positions agree with TRBD1. The CDR3 is 20 amino acids. Germline-derived CDR1 and CDR2 are MDHEN and SYDVKM. Trimming removed 2 bases from V and 1 base from J; junction bases left unmatched: 15. CDR3 nucleotides: TGTGCCAGCAGTTTACCTCGGGACAGGGATCATCATTCGGCCAAAAACATTCAGTACTTC. This sequence encodes CASSLPRDRDHHSAKNIQYF.

This chain uses TRBV15 with TRBJ2-7; D may match TRBD1 or TRBD2 (5 bases each). V was clipped by 0 bases and J by 5 bases, with 14 bases between them. This CDR3 comprises 15 residues. Germline lookup yields CDR1 LNHNV and CDR2 YYDKDF (reference sequence). This CDR3 reads CATSRDGASFNEQYF. The CDR3 DNA sequence: TGTGCCACCAGCAGAGACGGGGCTAGCTTCAACGAGCAGTACTTC. Looking up the rest from reference TRBV15 and TRBJ2-7 gives the full variable domain: DAMVIQNPRYQVTQFGKPVTLSCSQTLNHNVMYWYQQKSSQAPKLLFHYYDKDFNNEADTPDNFQSRRPNTSFCFLDIRSPGLGDTAMYLCATSRDGASFNEQYFGPGTRLTVT.

This clonotype was recorded at least ten times. The CDR3 nucleotides read TGTGCCAGCAGTTTCTTGGCGGGACTACCCTTCACCGGGGAGCTGTTTTTT. Translating gives CASSFLAGLPFTGELFF. The chain joins TRBV28 to TRBJ2-2; 7 bases fit TRBD2. The ends lost 3 bases at V and 4 bases at J; junction bases unmatched: 11. Per the germline V gene, CDR1 is MDHEN and CDR2 is SYDVKM. The CDR3 spans 17 residues.

CDR3 residues: CASSRRGPGLVDPYEQYF. CDR3 nucleotides: TGTGCCAGCTCAAGAAGGGGGCCGGGTCTAGTTGACCCTTACGAGCAGTACTTC. The chain links TRBV18 to TRBJ2-7, with TRBD1 identical over 7 bases. The V gene end was trimmed by 5 bases and the J gene end by 4 bases; junction bases not matched to a gene: 20. CDR3 length: 18 amino acids. Germline CDR1 is KGHSH and CDR2 is LQKENI.

This clonotype was detected a few times. This rearrangement joins TRBV29-1 to TRBJ2-7, with 9 nucleotides matching TRBD1. The CDR3 loop spans 12 amino acids. The trim removed 1 base at V and 7 bases at J, leaving 2 bases unmatched. Germline values: CDR1 SQVTM, CDR2 ANQGSEA. The CDR3 nucleotides read TGCAGCGTTGAAGGGACAGGGGAGGAGCAGTACTTC. Its translation: CSVEGTGEEQYF.

Only a few counts were recorded for this clonotype. The chain joins TRBV15 to TRBJ2-5, with TRBD1 matching over 10 bases. CDR1 is LNHNV, CDR2 YYDKDF, per germline (reference sequence). J was trimmed by 6 bases and V by 6 bases; bases with no gene match: 7. The CDR3 has 14 amino acids. CDR3 sequence: CATRTGGASKTQYF. The CDR3 DNA follows: TGTGCCACCAGGACAGGGGGCGCATCAAAGACCCAGTACTTC.

This clonotype has ten or more counts. The genes are TRBV25-1 and TRBJ2-7; 7 nucleotides align to TRBD2. The J segment lost 3 bases and the V segment lost 4 bases, leaving 6 bases of the junction unmatched. There are 14 residues in the CDR3. CDR1 is MGHDK and CDR2 is SYGVNS in the germline V gene. The CDR3, as DNA: TGTGCCAGCAGTGGGGGGGGGTCTTACTACGAGCAGTACTTC. Translated, it gives CASSGGGSYYEQYF.

This clonotype came up many times. The V and J genes are TRBV29-1 and TRBJ2-5; D ambiguous. Germline V gives CDR1 SQVTM, CDR2 ANQGSEA. The CDR3 length is 11 residues. V was trimmed by 4 bases and J by 4 bases, leaving 7 bases between them. CDR3 loop: CSVVRTETQYF. Here the CDR3 DNA reads TGCAGCGTTGTAAGAACAGAGACCCAGTACTTC.

This clonotype appeared many times. The CDR3 coding sequence is TGTGCCACCAGAAACAGACAGGGCCGAGGGACTGAAGCTTTCTTT. Translated: CATRNRQGRGTEAFF. V is TRBV15 and J is TRBJ1-1; 7 positions match TRBD1. The J segment lost 5 bases and the V segment lost 6 bases, leaving 12 bases of the junction unmatched. The V gene's germline CDR1 is LNHNV and CDR2 YYDKDF (reference sequence). This CDR3 is 15 amino acids long.

This clonotype was seen a handful of times. The chain uses TRBV4-2 and TRBJ2-5; maybe TRBD2 (7 bases). V was cut by 0 bases and J by 5 bases, with 10 bases left in between. The CDR3 consists of 14 residues. From germline, CDR1 is LGHNA and CDR2 YNFKEQ. CDR3 loop: CASSQDPGGETQYF. For the CDR3, the DNA is TGTGCCAGCAGCCAAGATCCGGGGGGCGAGACCCAGTACTTC.

This clonotype has more than one count but fewer than ten. The chain employs TRBV4-2 and TRBJ1-6; 8 bases align to TRBD1. The V and J ends lost 1 base and 5 bases, in that order; junction bases with no gene match: 4. CDR1 LGHNA and CDR2 YNFKEQ come from the germline V gene. This CDR3 comprises 16 residues. CDR3 coding DNA: TGTGCCAGCAGCCAAGCAGGGGGCGCAGATAATTCACCCCTCCACTTT. Its translation is CASSQAGGADNSPLHF.